A selection of T cell receptor beta chains follows, all from one sample in a study of blood T cell repertoires in COVID-19. Only in-frame clones appear in the TCRdb table, and some are missing; sequencing was by immunoSEQ multiplex PCR. The sample yields some 190,000 clones, 80% to 90% seen once. The specimen was peripheral blood. Receptors were obtained from a man in his 60s with acute or convalescent COVID-19. Each CDR3 is given with its conserved first and last residue. Each record gives: V gene, J gene, D gene, clone size, CDR3 DNA, CDR3 protein. The D gene is left open where the match is weak. The listing skips clone size in some rows; elsewhere it reads once, few, many or a size class.

v_call: TRBV2; j_call: TRBJ1-2; d_call: -; clone_size: -; cdr3_nt: TGTGCCAGCAGGACCGCGGGAGGCTACACCTTC; cdr3_aa: CASRTAGGYTF
v_call: TRBV28; j_call: TRBJ2-3; d_call: TRBD2; clone_size: -; cdr3_nt: TGTGCCAGCAGTTCCTCCAGCGGGAGGGGAGGGGCAGATACGCAGTATTTT; cdr3_aa: CASSSSSGRGGADTQYF
v_call: TRBV29-1; j_call: TRBJ2-3; d_call: TRBD1; clone_size: -; cdr3_nt: TGCAGCGTTGGGGGCAGGGGGAAGGATACGCAGTATTTT; cdr3_aa: CSVGGRGKDTQYF
v_call: TRBV3-1/TRBV3-2; j_call: TRBJ2-1; d_call: -; clone_size: -; cdr3_nt: TGTGCCAGCAGCAGGGGGACTACCGACTACAATGAGCAGTTCTTC; cdr3_aa: CASSRGTTDYNEQFF
v_call: TRBV10-1; j_call: TRBJ2-1; d_call: TRBD1; clone_size: -; cdr3_nt: TGCGCCAGCAGTGCCAGTAGGACAGGGTGGAGCTCCTACAATGAGCAGTTCTTC; cdr3_aa: CASSASRTGWSSYNEQFF
v_call: TRBV19; j_call: TRBJ1-3; d_call: -; clone_size: few; cdr3_nt: TGTGCCAGTCGACAGTTCTCTGGAAACACCATATATTTT; cdr3_aa: CASRQFSGNTIYF
v_call: TRBV28; j_call: TRBJ2-7; d_call: TRBD2; clone_size: -; cdr3_nt: TGTGCCAGCAGTCGCGGACTAGCGGGAGGCTACGAGCAGTACTTC; cdr3_aa: CASSRGLAGGYEQYF
v_call: TRBV4-2; j_call: TRBJ1-2; d_call: TRBD1; clone_size: -; cdr3_nt: TGTGCCAGCAGCCGATCAGGACAGGATGGCTACACCTTC; cdr3_aa: CASSRSGQDGYTF
v_call: TRBV16; j_call: TRBJ2-2; d_call: -; clone_size: -; cdr3_nt: TGTGCCAGCAGCTCCTCAGGGTCGACCGGGGAGCTGTTTTTT; cdr3_aa: CASSSSGSTGELFF
v_call: TRBV6-5; j_call: TRBJ2-7; d_call: TRBD1; clone_size: -; cdr3_nt: TGTGCCAGCAGCGGGACAGGGGAAGCCTCCTACGAGCAGTACTTC; cdr3_aa: CASSGTGEASYEQYF
v_call: TRBV7-2; j_call: TRBJ2-7; d_call: -; clone_size: -; cdr3_nt: TGTGCCAGCAGCCTAGGCTCGGGGGTCTCCTACGAGCAGTACTTC; cdr3_aa: CASSLGSGVSYEQYF
v_call: TRBV5-1; j_call: TRBJ2-2; d_call: -; clone_size: -; cdr3_nt: TGCGCCAGCAGCTATTACAGGGAGCAGAACGGGGAGCTGTTTTTT; cdr3_aa: CASSYYREQNGELFF
v_call: TRBV7-9; j_call: TRBJ2-7; d_call: -; clone_size: -; cdr3_nt: TGTGCCAGCAGCTTAGCCCGCAGGGGCAGCTACGAGCAGTACTTC; cdr3_aa: CASSLARRGSYEQYF
v_call: TRBV7-9; j_call: TRBJ1-6; d_call: -; clone_size: -; cdr3_nt: TGTGCCAGCAGCTTACGGGATCGAAATAATTCACCCCTCCACTTT; cdr3_aa: CASSLRDRNNSPLHF
v_call: TRBV18; j_call: TRBJ2-7; d_call: -; clone_size: -; cdr3_nt: TGTGCCAGCTCACCGCCGGGCCTGACAGGCGGCGAGCAGTACTTC; cdr3_aa: CASSPPGLTGGEQYF
v_call: TRBV28; j_call: TRBJ2-7; d_call: -; clone_size: -; cdr3_nt: TGTGCCAGCAGTTTCGTCCAGGAGCGGAGCGAGCAGTACTTC; cdr3_aa: CASSFVQERSEQYF
v_call: TRBV27; j_call: TRBJ2-1; d_call: TRBD2; clone_size: -; cdr3_nt: TGTGCCAGCAGTTTAACTAGCGGGAGGCGCGACAATGAGCAGTTCTTC; cdr3_aa: CASSLTSGRRDNEQFF
v_call: TRBV7-3; j_call: TRBJ2-1; d_call: TRBD2; clone_size: -; cdr3_nt: TGTGCCAGCAGCTTGGGGGGGACTATTGATAATGAGCAGTTCTTC; cdr3_aa: CASSLGGTIDNEQFF